What follows is one TCR beta chain and its context. Its target is unknown. The sample is drawn from a study of T cell responses to AZD1222 COVID-19 vaccine. Study findings and constraints: The peak T cell response came first, and repertoires were sampled only after it. Reportedly, nearly half the spike-specific TCRs target unmutated variant regions. Donor demographics were predominantly white British with a female majority; clonal diversity may be underestimated.

V lost 4 bases and J lost 8; bases outside the gene matches: 14. This CDR3 region has 16 residues. Per germline, CDR1 SGHRS and CDR2 YFSETQ. Using immunoSEQ multiplex PCR, the repertoire was profiled, and TCRdb retains in-frame clones only, with some absent. Of 150,000 or so clones in the sample, approximately 91% were seen once. The sample was peripheral blood, taken 28 days after the second AZD1222 dose. The chain employs TRBV5-1 and TRBJ2-3, with TRBD1 identical over 9 bases. The TCR comes from an adult who received the AZD1222 COVID-19 vaccine. Here the CDR3 reads CASSPRPRQGGGTQYF. The CDR3 DNA is TGCGCCAGCAGCCCGCGTCCCCGACAGGGGGGGGGTACGCAGTATTTT.